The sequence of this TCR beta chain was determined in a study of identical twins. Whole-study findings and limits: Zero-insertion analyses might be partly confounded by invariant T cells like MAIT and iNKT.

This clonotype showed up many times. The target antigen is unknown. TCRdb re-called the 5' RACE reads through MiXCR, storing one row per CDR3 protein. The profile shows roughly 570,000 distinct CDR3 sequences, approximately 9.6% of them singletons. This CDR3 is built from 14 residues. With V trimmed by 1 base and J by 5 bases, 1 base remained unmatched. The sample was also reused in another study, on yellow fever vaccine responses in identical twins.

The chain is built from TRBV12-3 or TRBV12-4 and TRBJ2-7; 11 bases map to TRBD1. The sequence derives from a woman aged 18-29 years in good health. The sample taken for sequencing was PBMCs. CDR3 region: CASSLGTGGNEQYF. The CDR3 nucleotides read TGTGCCAGCAGTTTAGGGACAGGGGGCAACGAGCAGTACTTC.